This T cell receptor (beta chain) was profiled in a study of identifying expanded T cells in peripheral blood. Whole-study results and caveats: Clone count variance between approximately two-week samples rose with total template count. About 1.2 clones differed between technical replicates, versus approximately 17 and 20 over time.

With 5 bases clipped from V and 4 bases from J, the junction kept 5 bases outside the gene matches. This CDR3 has 15 amino acids. Germline assignment: CDR1 SGHTA and CDR2 FQGNSA. The assay was immunoSEQ multiplex PCR, and TCRdb's table has in-frame clones only and misses some. The data hold roughly 100,000 clones, with around 88% observed a single time. For this clone: Its antigen remains unknown.

Healthy donors had no documented immune events, such as infections, while sampled. The V gene is TRBV7-2, the J gene TRBJ2-5; 12 nucleotides match TRBD2. The source of this sequence is a person aged 18 to 75 in good health. Material: blood. CDR3 residues: CASSQLAGGIETQYF. In DNA, the CDR3 is TGTGCCAGCAGCCAACTAGCGGGGGGCATAGAGACCCAGTACTTC.